This entry describes one TCR beta chain. Antigen unknown. The CDR3 extends over 18 amino acids. The V gene end was trimmed by 11 bases and the J gene end by 6 bases; junction bases not matched to a gene: 24. Germline lookup yields CDR1 SGHAT and CDR2 FQDESV (reference sequence). These data are taken from a study of identical twins. Whole-study findings and limits: Analyses of zero insertions could be partly confounded by invariant MAIT and iNKT cells. Beta out-of-frame sequences showed weaker excess sharing between twins. It was cross-sectional statistical analysis, not following the same donors, that the conclusions relied on.

TCRdb independently ran MiXCR on the 5' RACE reads; one entry per CDR3 protein. The data show about 250,000 distinct CDR3 sequences, about 8.9% seen once. Healthy Caucasians supplied all donations. These sequences were also reported in another study, on yellow fever vaccine responses in identical twins.

The rearrangement uses TRBV11-1 and TRBJ2-2; 7 nucleotides match TRBD1. The sample was CD8+ T cells sorted from blood. The clonotype was recovered from a woman aged 18-35 years in good health. The CDR3 coding sequence is TGTGCCCTTTCTTTTCCGGGACAGAAAGGTTTTGTCGCCGGGGAGCTGTTTTTT. It is translated as CALSFPGQKGFVAGELFF.